Shown below are 18 T cell receptor beta chains from a single sample sequenced in a study of CD8 T cells in ankylosing spondylitis. MiXCR, applied by TCRdb to the 5' RACE reads, yields one record per CDR3 protein. In the table there are 310,000 or so distinct CDR3 sequences, 15% to 25% of which are singletons. Sample: blood, either unsorted or a sorted T cell fraction (not recorded which). All receptors derive from a male donor with ankylosing spondylitis or in good health (not recorded which).

Ten or more counts support this clonotype. The V call is TRBV10-3, the J call TRBJ2-5; TRBD2 might be the D (7 bases). CDR1 and CDR2 from the germline V gene are ENHRY and SYGVKD. V lost 3 bases and J lost 1, with 15 bases in between. The CDR3 is made up of 16 amino acids. Here the CDR3 DNA reads TGTGCCATCAGTGAATCACGGGGGGCCACCCAAGAGACCCAGTACTTC. This sequence encodes CAISESRGATQETQYF.

This clonotype was found a few times. The chain is built from TRBV20-1 and TRBJ2-1, with 11 positions matching TRBD2. CDR1 DFQATT and CDR2 SNEGSKA come from the germline V gene (reference sequence). Germline trimming cut 8 bases from V and 7 bases from J; bases unmatched to any gene: 13. This CDR3 has 15 residues. CDR3 in DNA: TGCAGTAGCTCCGCGCTAGCGGGAGGAGGGAATGAGCAGTTCTTC. It is translated as CSSSALAGGGNEQFF.

The chain is built from TRBV7-8 and TRBJ2-7, with TRBD1 identical over 8 bases. The germline CDR1 and CDR2 sequences are SGHVS and FQNEAQ. The CDR3 consists of 15 residues. The J segment lost 3 bases and the V segment lost 1 base, leaving 5 bases of the junction unmatched. The CDR3 loop reads CASSLGAGGRYEQYV. The CDR3 coding sequence is TGTGCCAGCAGCTTAGGGGCAGGGGGCCGCTACGAGCAGTACGTC.

The chain couples TRBV29-1 to TRBJ2-1, with D tentatively TRBD2 (5 bases). Germline values: CDR1 SQVTM, CDR2 ANQGSEA. The CDR3 length is 13 residues. The V end lost 5 bases, the J end lost 6 bases, and 14 bases lay between the germline ends. CDR3 region: CSVSGSRGNEQFF. Written as DNA, the CDR3 is TGCAGCGTTTCGGGGTCACGCGGCAATGAGCAGTTCTTC.

V and J are TRBV3-1 and TRBJ1-6; weak D call: TRBD1 (5 bases). The CDR3 is 12 residues long. Trimming took 5 bases from V and 7 from J, leaving 6 bases between them. Germline loops: CDR1 LGHDT, CDR2 YNNKEL (reference sequence). CDR3 DNA: TGTGCCAGCAGCGGGGGAAATTCACCCCTCCACTTT. Translating gives CASSGGNSPLHF.

This clonotype was found a few times. The CDR3: CASSLEGKMNSPLHF. The CDR3 DNA reads TGCGCCAGCAGCTTGGAGGGGAAGATGAATTCACCCCTCCACTTT. This chain links TRBV5-1 with TRBJ1-6; D possibly corresponds to TRBD1 (5 bases). The germline V and J ends were trimmed by 0 bases and 7 bases, with 11 bases remaining between them. The CDR3 is made up of 15 amino acids. The germline CDR1 and CDR2 sequences are SGHRS and YFSETQ.

This clonotype was counted between two and nine times. The V gene is TRBV29-1, the J gene TRBJ2-3, with 7 positions matching TRBD1. J lost 5 bases, V lost 4 bases, and 9 bases had no gene match. The CDR3 is made up of 14 amino acids. Germline loops: CDR1 SQVTM, CDR2 ANQGSEA. The CDR3 nucleotides read TGCAGCGTTGCTCCAGGTAGGGGGCAAGATACGCAGTATTTT. It specifies CSVAPGRGQDTQYF.

V gene TRBV3-1 combines with J gene TRBJ2-1; the D gene is possibly TRBD1 (6 bases). Germline lookup yields CDR1 LGHDT and CDR2 YNNKEL (reference sequence). The CDR3 covers 14 residues. Trimming cost V 3 bases and J 8 bases, with 14 bases left between them. CDR3 coding DNA: TGTGCCAGCAGCCACCCACTAGGGGGTCATGAGCAGTTCTTC. Encoded protein: CASSHPLGGHEQFF.

The table lists this clonotype with a few counts. V and J are TRBV10-3 and TRBJ2-3; possibly TRBD1 for D (5 bases). The CDR3 contains 17 residues. The V gene lost 3 bases and the J gene lost 5 bases, with 21 bases spanning the gap. The germline V gene has CDR1 ENHRY and CDR2 SYGVKD. CDR3 sequence reads: CAISDSIRQGSVDTQYF. CDR3 DNA: TGTGCCATCAGTGATTCCATACGGCAGGGTTCAGTAGATACGCAGTATTTT.

This clonotype was seen more than once but under ten times. This chain joins TRBV20-1 and TRBJ1-2; TRBD1 matches 7 bases. J lost 6 bases, V lost 5 bases, and 6 bases had no gene match. The CDR3 totals 12 residues. Germline V CDR1 and CDR2: DFQATT, SNEGSKA (reference sequence). The CDR3 DNA sequence: TGCAGTGCTTCACAGGGGAGGAATGGCTACACCTTC. Translated: CSASQGRNGYTF.

The chain employs TRBV12-3 or TRBV12-4 and TRBJ2-1; the D gene is possibly TRBD2 (6 bases). The CDR3 is 16 amino acids. V dropped 5 bases and J dropped 3 bases, with 17 bases sitting between them. In DNA form, the CDR3 reads TGTGCCAGCAGTCCCCCCCTAGCGCGACTCTACAATGAGCAGTTCTTC. It translates to CASSPPLARLYNEQFF.

The chain has TRBV12-3 or TRBV12-4 and TRBJ1-1; no clear D. Trimming cost V 2 bases and J 7 bases, with 11 bases left between them. The CDR3 length is 13 residues. CDR3 loop: CASSLRAANEAFF. CDR3 in DNA: TGTGCCAGCAGTTTACGCGCAGCAAATGAAGCTTTCTTT.

The V and J genes are TRBV5-1 and TRBJ2-1; 9 bases align to TRBD1. CDR1 and CDR2 from the germline V gene are SGHRS and YFSETQ. With V trimmed by 0 bases and J by 2 bases, 3 bases remained unmatched. CDR3 length: 16 residues. CDR3 residues: CASSLEGQGPYNEQFF. CDR3 nucleotides: TGCGCCAGCAGCTTGGAGGGACAGGGACCCTACAATGAGCAGTTCTTC. The full variable domain, completed using reference TRBV5-1 and TRBJ2-1, is KAGVTQTPRYLIKTRGQQVTLSCSPISGHRSVSWYQQTPGQGLQFLFEYFSETQRNKGNFPGRFSGRQFSNSRSEMNVSTLELGDSALYLCASSLEGQGPYNEQFFGPGTRLTVL.

With respect to this clonotype: A much larger clone sits a single nucleotide away, making a read error possible. V usage is TRBV6-1 and J usage is TRBJ2-4; 7 nucleotides line up with TRBD2. The CDR3 is 16 residues long. CDR1 and CDR2 (germline): MNHNS, SASEGT. J gave up 0 bases and V 6 bases, and 8 bases lay outside the gene matches. CDR3 amino acids: CASRVVGGGAKNIQYF. The DNA for the CDR3 is TGTGCCAGCAGAGTAGTGGGGGGGGGAGCCAAAAACATTCAGTACTTC.

The chain joins TRBV30 to TRBJ1-4, with a possible D match to TRBD1 (6 bases). The V end lost 0 bases, the J end lost 7 bases, and 12 bases lay between the germline ends. The CDR3 totals 14 residues. Looked up from germline, CDR1 is GTSNPN and CDR2 is SVGIG (reference sequence). For the CDR3, the DNA is TGTGCCTGGAGTGTACGGGGGGCCGGTGAAAAACTGTTTTTT. Its translation is CAWSVRGAGEKLFF.

This clonotype was observed a few times. V and J are TRBV15 and TRBJ1-5; TRBD1 agrees at 10 bases. V was clipped by 3 bases and J by 5 bases; unmatched bases: 4. CDR1 is LNHNV, CDR2 YYDKDF, per germline (reference sequence). The CDR3 loop spans 15 amino acids. CDR3 loop: CATSRAGTGDQPQHF. Written as DNA, the CDR3 is TGTGCCACCAGCAGGGCTGGGACAGGGGATCAGCCCCAGCATTTT.

V gene TRBV27 combines with J gene TRBJ2-2; D not resolved. Germline values: CDR1 MNHEY, CDR2 SMNVEV (reference sequence). The V end lost 4 bases, the J end lost 1 base, and 7 bases lay between the germline ends. The CDR3 is 14 residues long. The CDR3 region is CASSSLVNTGELFF. CDR3 coding DNA: TGTGCCAGCAGTTCTCTAGTGAACACCGGGGAGCTGTTTTTT.

A few counts support this clonotype. The chain combines TRBV5-1 with TRBJ2-1; 7 bases are shared with TRBD1. Unmatched junction bases numbered 5, after V lost 0 bases and J lost 5 bases. The CDR3 covers 15 residues. Germline V CDR1 and CDR2: SGHRS, YFSETQ. The CDR3, as DNA: TGCGCCAGCAGCTTGGTCGCAGGGGGTGACAATGAGCAGTTCTTC. It yields the protein CASSLVAGGDNEQFF.